This TCR beta chain was retrieved from a study of cytomegalovirus exposure and HLA in healthy donors. Study-wide results and caveats: An Asian-associated ancestry cluster reportedly showed fewer N-insertions than the roughly 670-donor mean in a later analysis.

Germline V gene data show CDR1 as MNHEY and CDR2 as SMNVEV (reference sequence). CDR3 length: 14 residues. V lost 6 bases, J lost 0 bases, and 11 bases lay in between. This PCR relied on a set of 60 Vbeta primers and 13 Jbeta primers. Method: immunoSEQ multiplex PCR; TCRdb's copy keeps in-frame clones and lacks some. The sample has roughly 100,000 clones, roughly three quarters seen once. As to this clone: The antigen remains undetermined.

The V gene is TRBV27, the J gene TRBJ2-5, with D possibly being TRBD1 (6 bases). Sequencing was performed on PBMCs. The TCR was taken from a man aged 30 to 39 in good health and CMV-seronegative. The CDR3: CASRPGHNQETQYF. The CDR3 DNA reads as TGTGCCAGCAGACCGGGACACAACCAAGAGACCCAGTACTTC.